These 30 T cell receptor beta chains came from one sample sequenced in a study of blood T cell repertoires in COVID-19. The data were produced by immunoSEQ multiplex PCR, yet TCRdb's version contains in-frame clones alone and is incomplete. Among under 300,000 clones listed, about 93% were seen once. What was sequenced was PBMCs or T cells enriched from blood (not recorded which). These receptors originate from a woman aged 18-29 years who had recovered from COVID-19.

Turning to this clone: Other DNA variants within this sample encode the same CDR3. The chain couples TRBV6-5 to TRBJ2-7, with D possibly matching TRBD1 (6 bases). CDR3 length: 13 amino acids. Trimming took 2 bases from V and 4 from J, leaving 9 bases between them. CDR1 MNHEY and CDR2 SVGAGI come from the germline V gene. CDR3 loop: CASSYGQRYEQYF. As DNA, the CDR3 is TGTGCCAGCAGTTACGGACAGAGATACGAGCAGTACTTC.

This chain connects TRBV10-1 to TRBJ1-5; 12 bases fit TRBD1. From germline, CDR1 is WNHNN and CDR2 SYGVQD (reference sequence). The CDR3 is 22 residues long. J was trimmed by 2 bases and V by 0 bases; bases with no gene match: 17. CDR3 DNA: TGCGCCAGCAGTGAGTCGAGTAACTCGGGACAGGGGGCGAGGTATGGCAATCAGCCCCAGCATTTT. Its translation: CASSESSNSGQGARYGNQPQHF.

The chain joins TRBV7-2 to TRBJ2-2, with 7 nucleotides matching TRBD2. The J segment lost 5 bases and the V segment lost 5 bases, leaving 11 bases of the junction unmatched. CDR3 length equals 16 residues. CDR1 and CDR2 (germline): SGHTA, FQGNSA. Written as DNA, the CDR3 is TGTGCCAGCAGCCCCGGATGGGGGGGTGGGACCGGGGAGCTGTTTTTT. As protein: CASSPGWGGGTGELFF.

This clone was counted a few times. The chain employs TRBV9 and TRBJ2-2, with 10 nucleotides matching TRBD2. This CDR3 has 19 amino acids. Germline V gives CDR1 SGDLS, CDR2 YYNGEE. Germline trimming cut 0 bases from V and 4 bases from J; bases unmatched to any gene: 12. The CDR3 nucleotides read TGTGCCAGCAGCGTAGGGCGGCGAGCGGGGGGGCGGAGCACCGGGGAGCTGTTTTTT. Protein product: CASSVGRRAGGRSTGELFF.

This rearrangement joins TRBV7-9 to TRBJ1-6; D is unresolved. V was cut by 4 bases and J by 6 bases, with 7 bases left in between. The germline V gene encodes CDR1 SEHNR and CDR2 FQNEAQ (reference sequence). This CDR3 spans 13 amino acids. Here the CDR3 reads CASSSGLNSPLHF. The CDR3 DNA is TGTGCCAGCAGCTCCGGACTTAATTCACCCCTCCACTTT.

V is TRBV6-5 and J is TRBJ2-1; the match to TRBD2 covers 11 bases. Germline V CDR1 and CDR2: MNHEY, SVGAGI. The CDR3 sequence is 15 residues long. Trimming took 6 bases from V and 9 from J; bases not matched to a gene: 10. CDR3 protein: CASSKLAGEVGEQFF. CDR3 coding DNA: TGTGCCAGCAGCAAACTAGCGGGAGAGGTGGGTGAGCAGTTCTTC.

About this clone: This may be a read error: a much more frequent sequence differs by one nucleotide. The same CDR3 is also encoded by other DNA sequences in this sample. J is TRBJ1-2 and V is TRBV28; the match to TRBD1 covers 9 bases. V dropped 4 bases and J dropped 2; count of bases not matched to a gene: 2. The CDR3 runs to 14 residues. CDR1 is MDHEN and CDR2 is SYDVKM in the germline V gene. CDR3 in amino acids: CASSSGTGNYGYTF. DNA for the CDR3: TGTGCCAGCAGTTCGGGGACAGGGAACTATGGCTACACCTTC.

The chain recombines TRBV20-1 with TRBJ2-1, with TRBD2 as a possible D gene (7 bases). The CDR3 covers 14 residues. The germline V and J ends were trimmed by 3 bases and 9 bases, with 18 bases remaining between them. The V gene's germline CDR1 is DFQATT and CDR2 SNEGSKA (reference sequence). The CDR3 protein is CSASRGAPRSEQFF. In nucleotides, the CDR3 is TGCAGTGCTAGTCGGGGGGCCCCACGGAGTGAGCAGTTCTTC.

The chain links TRBV28 to TRBJ1-1; D call uncertain. Per germline, CDR1 MDHEN and CDR2 SYDVKM. V was clipped by 1 base and J by 0 bases, with 3 bases between them. The CDR3 has 13 residues. The CDR3 region has the DNA TGTGCCAGCAGTTTATCTCTGAACACTGAAGCTTTCTTT. Protein sequence: CASSLSLNTEAFF.

This chain links TRBV7-3 with TRBJ1-1, with TRBD1 as a possible D gene (5 bases). Germline V gene data show CDR1 as SGHTA and CDR2 as FQGTGA. CDR3 length: 13 residues. V was cut by 5 bases and J by 8 bases, with 15 bases left in between. CDR3 residues: CASSPNGRTEAFF. In nucleotides, the CDR3 is TGTGCCAGCAGCCCCAACGGCAGGACAGAAGCTTTCTTT.

This chain uses TRBV18 with TRBJ1-3, with a possible D match to TRBD1 (5 bases). Trimming took 6 bases from V and 0 from J, leaving 15 bases between them. Germline-derived CDR1 and CDR2 are KGHSH and LQKENI. CDR3 length equals 16 residues. CDR3 sequence (DNA): TGTGCCAGCTCCCCGTGGGACTCCTCCTCTGGAAACACCATATATTTT. Its translation: CASSPWDSSSGNTIYF.

This clone was recorded once. This CDR3 reads CASSSPNLQEAFF. The DNA for the CDR3 is TGTGCCAGCAGCTCACCCAATCTTCAGGAAGCTTTCTTT. The rearrangement joins TRBV9 to TRBJ1-1; D unclear. The CDR3 sequence is 13 residues long. Germline lookup yields CDR1 SGDLS and CDR2 YYNGEE. V lost 4 bases and J lost 8, with 15 bases in between.

CDR3 protein: CASSYSGTGKAKSSYEQYF. CDR3 bases: TGTGCCAGCAGTTATTCCGGGACAGGGAAGGCCAAGAGCTCCTACGAGCAGTACTTC. The V call is TRBV27, the J call TRBJ2-7; 9 bases align to TRBD1. The CDR3 loop spans 19 amino acids. J lost 0 bases, V lost 4 bases, and 16 bases had no gene match. Germline CDR1 and CDR2: MNHEY and SMNVEV (reference sequence).

V gene TRBV19 combines with J gene TRBJ1-3; maybe TRBD1 (5 bases). This CDR3 has 12 amino acids. Germline V gene lookup returns CDR1 LNHDA and CDR2 SQIVND (reference sequence). The V gene lost 7 bases and the J gene lost 7 bases, with 11 bases spanning the gap. The CDR3 bases are TGTGCCAGTATCGGGGGTAGGAACACCATATATTTT. This sequence encodes CASIGGRNTIYF.

The chain recombines TRBV5-4 with TRBJ1-2; a weak D match, TRBD1 (5 bases). Trimming cost V 4 bases and J 4 bases, with 14 bases left between them. The CDR3 has 14 amino acids. The germline CDR1 and CDR2 sequences are SGHNT and YYREEE (reference sequence). For the CDR3, the DNA is TGTGCCAGCAGCCCCGACCCCGGGGGCTATGGCTACACCTTC. Translated: CASSPDPGGYGYTF.

In DNA, the CDR3 is TGTGCCAGCAGTTTACTGCGGGGCCCCTACGAGCAGTACTTC. Translated: CASSLLRGPYEQYF. This rearrangement joins TRBV27 to TRBJ2-7; possible D gene TRBD2, 6 bases. The CDR3 contains 14 residues. Germline CDR1 and CDR2: MNHEY and SMNVEV (reference sequence). Trimming stripped 2 bases from V and 2 bases from J, with 10 bases between.

This clone has a handful of counts. The chain uses TRBV7-9 and TRBJ2-7, with D tentatively TRBD2 (6 bases). Germline loops: CDR1 SEHNR, CDR2 FQNEAQ (reference sequence). Trimming removed 1 base from V and 7 bases from J, with 11 bases in between. The CDR3 is 13 residues long. CDR3 DNA sequence: TGTGCCAGCAGCTTAGTATGGGGGGATGAGCAGTACTTC. It is translated as CASSLVWGDEQYF.

The chain has TRBV28 and TRBJ2-1; 10 positions match TRBD2. Unmatched junction bases numbered 10, after V lost 3 bases and J lost 5 bases. The CDR3 extends over 17 amino acids. In germline, CDR1 is MDHEN, CDR2 SYDVKM. CDR3 in amino acids: CASSLGPGLARNNEQFF. Here the CDR3 DNA reads TGTGCCAGCAGTTTGGGGCCGGGACTAGCGAGGAACAATGAGCAGTTCTTC.

This clone was counted between two and nine times. The chain combines TRBV6-5 with TRBJ1-1, with a tentative D call TRBD1 (6 bases). Germline V CDR1 and CDR2: MNHEY, SVGAGI. The CDR3 totals 15 residues. The V end was cut by 7 bases, the J end by 1 base, with 16 bases between. As DNA, the CDR3 is TGTGCCAGCACCTATGGGGGGGCGCGGAACACTGAAGCTTTCTTT. Amino acid sequence: CASTYGGARNTEAFF.

This chain links TRBV2 with TRBJ2-3, with D possibly being TRBD2 (6 bases). The CDR3 is made up of 14 amino acids. CDR1 and CDR2 from the germline V gene are SNHLY and FYNNEI. V was cut by 7 bases and J by 3 bases, with 14 bases left in between. CDR3 sequence (DNA): TGTGCCAGCAAATTAAGTCGGGAGACAGATACGCAGTATTTT. Translated: CASKLSRETDTQYF. The complete variable domain, with remaining parts taken from reference TRBV2 and TRBJ2-3, reads EPEVTQTPSHQVTQMGQEVILRCVPISNHLYFYWYRQILGQKVEFLVSFYNNEISEKSEIFDDQFSVERPDGSNFTLKIRSTKLEDSAMYFCASKLSRETDTQYFGPGTRLTVL.

The V and J genes are TRBV2 and TRBJ2-7; 7 nucleotides agree with TRBD2. The CDR3 has 12 amino acids. Trimming took 11 bases from V and 4 from J; bases not matched to a gene: 8. Per the germline V gene, CDR1 is SNHLY and CDR2 is FYNNEI. DNA of the CDR3: TGTGCCGGGGGGGAGGGTAGGTACGAGCAGTACTTC. As protein: CAGGEGRYEQYF.

V usage is TRBV7-2 and J usage is TRBJ2-3; 11 bases agree with TRBD2. Germline lookup yields CDR1 SGHTA and CDR2 FQGNSA. This CDR3 contains 17 residues. The trim removed 1 base at V and 5 bases at J, leaving 8 bases unmatched. CDR3 sequence (DNA): TGTGCCAGCAGCTTAGTCAGCCTAGCGGGGGGTATAGATACGCAGTATTTT. It yields the protein CASSLVSLAGGIDTQYF.

This clone was counted many times. Other DNA sequences within the sample encode an identical CDR3. The chain has TRBV5-1 and TRBJ2-1, with 10 bases identical to TRBD2. Germline V gene lookup returns CDR1 SGHRS and CDR2 YFSETQ. Trimming cost V 0 bases and J 9 bases; bases outside gene matches: 9. CDR3 length: 16 amino acids. This CDR3 is CASSLGSSGSGSEQFF. CDR3 DNA sequence: TGCGCCAGCAGCTTGGGGTCTAGCGGGAGTGGGAGTGAGCAGTTCTTC. The whole variable domain, filled in from reference TRBV5-1 and TRBJ2-1, reads KAGVTQTPRYLIKTRGQQVTLSCSPISGHRSVSWYQQTPGQGLQFLFEYFSETQRNKGNFPGRFSGRQFSNSRSEMNVSTLELGDSALYLCASSLGSSGSGSEQFFGPGTRLTVL.

To note about this clone: One junction end disagrees with the germline gene, perhaps due to a read error. The rearrangement links TRBV7-7 to TRBJ2-7; 7 nucleotides agree with TRBD1. Looked up from germline, CDR1 is SSHAT and CDR2 is FNYEAQ (reference sequence). This CDR3 has 15 residues. The CDR3 bases are TGTGCTAGCAGCCCGGTCCAGGGGGACGCCTACGAGCAGTACTTC. It is translated as CASSPVQGDAYEQYF. Supplemented by reference TRBV7-7 and TRBJ2-7, the full variable domain reads GAGVSQSPRYKVTKRGQDVTLRCDPISSHATLYWYQQALGQGPEFLTYFNYEAQPDKSGLPSDRFSAERPEGSISTLTIQRTEQRDSAMYRCASSPVQGDAYEQYFGPGTRLTVT.

V gene TRBV7-8 combines with J gene TRBJ1-2, with 7 bases identical to TRBD1. CDR1 is SGHVS and CDR2 is FQNEAQ in the germline V gene. The V segment lost 5 bases and the J segment 4 bases; nucleotides outside the gene matches: 7. The CDR3 extends over 14 amino acids. CDR3 in DNA: TGTGCCAGCAGCCGAGGGGGCGGAACCTATGGCTACACCTTC. Amino acids: CASSRGGGTYGYTF. The whole variable domain, remainder taken from reference TRBV7-8 and TRBJ1-2, is GAGVSQSPRYKVAKRGQDVALRCDPISGHVSLFWYQQALGQGPEFLTYFQNEAQLDKSGLPSDRFFAERPEGSVSTLKIQRTQQEDSAVYLCASSRGGGTYGYTFGSGTRLTVV.

This rearrangement joins TRBV6-5 to TRBJ2-7; D is perhaps TRBD1 (5 bases). V lost 6 bases to trimming and J lost 5 bases, with 17 bases between them. Germline assignment: CDR1 MNHEY and CDR2 SVGAGI. The CDR3 covers 14 residues. The CDR3 bases are TGTGCCAGCAGAAGACAGCCCCCCGGCGACGAGCAGTACTTC. Translation gives CASRRQPPGDEQYF.

The gene calls are TRBV20-1 and TRBJ1-1; D gene ambiguous. The V gene lost 1 base and the J gene lost 3 bases, with 3 bases spanning the gap. The CDR3 is 11 amino acids. The V gene's germline CDR1 is DFQATT and CDR2 SNEGSKA (reference sequence). The CDR3: CSARVDTEAFF. Here the CDR3 DNA reads TGCAGTGCTAGAGTAGACACTGAAGCTTTCTTT.

The chain links TRBV7-9 to TRBJ1-2; 12 positions agree with TRBD1. This CDR3 has 14 residues. With V trimmed by 4 bases and J by 8 bases, 5 bases remained unmatched. Germline CDR1 is SEHNR and CDR2 is FQNEAQ (reference sequence). The CDR3 sequence is CASSWDRGHDGYTF. Here the CDR3 DNA reads TGTGCCAGCAGCTGGGACAGGGGGCATGACGGCTACACCTTC.

The V gene is TRBV7-9, the J gene TRBJ2-2, with D perhaps TRBD2 (6 bases). V was cut by 3 bases and J by 7 bases, with 12 bases left in between. Germline-derived CDR1 and CDR2 are SEHNR and FQNEAQ (reference sequence). The CDR3 contains 14 residues. CDR3 sequence: CASSFPGDGGELFF. As DNA, the CDR3 is TGTGCCAGCAGCTTCCCGGGGGACGGCGGGGAGCTGTTTTTT.

The rearrangement joins TRBV6-5 to TRBJ1-6; TRBD1 might be the D (6 bases). The length of the CDR3 is 13 residues. The ends were cut back, 6 bases at V and 10 bases at J, with 13 bases in the middle. Germline V gene sequence: CDR1 MNHEY, CDR2 SVGAGI. CDR3 protein: CASSRSTGSPLHF. In DNA form, the CDR3 reads TGTGCCAGCAGCCGATCGACAGGCTCACCCCTCCACTTT.